This TCR beta chain is drawn from a study of blood T cell repertoires in COVID-19. Background on the study: The United States, Italy and Spain provided the acute and convalescent COVID-19 samples. PBMCs, B-cell-depleted T cells, or T cells were the source of the cDNA or gDNA that made up the material.

Participants' reported clinical history set cohort assignment. In the original workflow: Nucleated cell counts were estimated from reference gene primer amplification. TCRdb's copy holds only in-frame clones and misses some; the assay was immunoSEQ multiplex PCR. V, J and clone size are taken as reported in that table, and D and trimming were inferred from the DNA itself. The sample gives 200,000 or so clones, roughly 90% of which show up once; 3% to 4.5% is in the top ten. Trimming removed 11 bases from V and 7 bases from J; junction bases left unmatched: 5. Looked up from germline, CDR1 is SNHLY and CDR2 is FYNNEI. This CDR3 has 11 amino acids.

The receptor was isolated from a woman between 40 and 55 years old with acute COVID-19. The sample comprised PBMCs or T cells enriched from blood (not recorded which). The chain is built from TRBV2 and TRBJ2-1; 7 nucleotides align to TRBD1. Here the CDR3 reads CAGPRGNEQFF. In nucleotides, the CDR3 is TGTGCCGGACCCAGGGGGAATGAGCAGTTCTTC.